This T cell receptor (beta chain) was sequenced in a study of blood T cell repertoires in COVID-19. Profiled with immunoSEQ multiplex PCR; TCRdb holds only in-frame clones, not every one. The sample yields roughly 200,000 clones, 80% to 90% seen once. CDR1 LNHNV and CDR2 YYDKDF come from the germline V gene (reference sequence). The CDR3 contains 15 residues. The ends were cut back, 3 bases at V and 2 bases at J, with 13 bases in the middle. Sequencing was performed on peripheral blood. V usage is TRBV15 and J usage is TRBJ1-1; the D gene is possibly TRBD1 (5 bases). The source of this sequence is a woman between 18 and 30 years old who had recovered from COVID-19. Here the CDR3 reads CATSSPQGPNTEAFF. CDR3 sequence (DNA): TGTGCCACCAGCAGCCCTCAGGGTCCCAACACTGAAGCTTTCTTT.